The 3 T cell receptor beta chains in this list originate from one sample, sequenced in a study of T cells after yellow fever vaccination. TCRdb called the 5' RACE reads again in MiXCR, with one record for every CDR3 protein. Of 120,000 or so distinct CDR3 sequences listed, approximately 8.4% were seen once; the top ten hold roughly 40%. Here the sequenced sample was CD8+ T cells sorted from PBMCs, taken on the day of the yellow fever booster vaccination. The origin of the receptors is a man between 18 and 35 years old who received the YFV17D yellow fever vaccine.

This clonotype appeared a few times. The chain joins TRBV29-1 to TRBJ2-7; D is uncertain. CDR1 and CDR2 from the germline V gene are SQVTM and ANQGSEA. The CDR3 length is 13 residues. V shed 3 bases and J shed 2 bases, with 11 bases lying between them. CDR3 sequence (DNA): TGCAGCGTTGAGACCGAGGCCCCCTACGAGCAGTACTTC. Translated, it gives CSVETEAPYEQYF.

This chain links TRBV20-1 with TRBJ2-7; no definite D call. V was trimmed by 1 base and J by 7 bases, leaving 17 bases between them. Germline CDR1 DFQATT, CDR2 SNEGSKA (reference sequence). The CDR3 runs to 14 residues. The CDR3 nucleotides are TGCAGTGCTAGAGGTTCCAGCCCTTTAGGAGAGCAGTACTTC. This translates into CSARGSSPLGEQYF.

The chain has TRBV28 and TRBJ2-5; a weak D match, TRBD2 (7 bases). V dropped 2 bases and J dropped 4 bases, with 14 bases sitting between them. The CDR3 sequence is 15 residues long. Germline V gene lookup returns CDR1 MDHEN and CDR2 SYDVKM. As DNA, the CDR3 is TGTGCCAGCAGTTTAGGGGGGGGGCCCGGAGAGACCCAGTACTTC. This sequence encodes CASSLGGGPGETQYF.